Following are 22 T cell receptor beta chains from one sample sequenced in a study of CD4 T cells in relation to SARS-CoV-2 and coronaviruses. Clones were sequenced by immunoSEQ multiplex PCR, and TCRdb holds only the in-frame ones, with some missing. The table shows some 68,000 clones, with about 92% occurring only once. CD4+ T cells from unexposed donors were obtained before the COVID-19 pandemic (2011-2018). The specimen was naive CD4+ T cells from PBMCs. As for subset: naive CD4+ T cells isolated by negative enrichment. These receptors came from a human donor in good health.

V and J are TRBV5-1 and TRBJ2-4, with TRBD1 as a possible D gene (6 bases). Trimming stripped 1 base from V and 0 bases from J, with 8 bases between. Germline loops: CDR1 SGHRS, CDR2 YFSETQ. The CDR3 contains 15 residues. The CDR3 loop is CASSLHREAKNIQYF. For the CDR3, the DNA is TGCGCCAGCAGCTTGCACAGGGAAGCCAAAAACATTCAGTACTTC.

This clone appeared a single time. This chain links TRBV9 with TRBJ2-7; D uncertain. The CDR3 covers 16 residues. Germline V gene lookup returns CDR1 SGDLS and CDR2 YYNGEE. V lost 4 bases and J 0 bases, leaving 17 bases between the germline ends. In DNA form, the CDR3 reads TGTGCCAGCAGCTTCCACCCCCAGCCGGTCTCCTACGAGCAGTACTTC. Translating it yields CASSFHPQPVSYEQYF.

This chain uses TRBV28 with TRBJ1-3; the D gene is possibly TRBD1 (5 bases). This CDR3 comprises 15 residues. The V and J ends lost 5 bases and 4 bases respectively, with 15 bases between them. CDR1 and CDR2 (germline): MDHEN, SYDVKM. CDR3 sequence reads: CASSASRDGGNTIYF. The CDR3 DNA sequence: TGTGCCAGCAGTGCGTCCAGGGATGGGGGAAACACCATATATTTT.

The chain carries TRBV7-2 and TRBJ1-5, with unresolved D. The germline V and J ends were trimmed by 1 base and 6 bases, with 7 bases remaining between them. The germline CDR1 and CDR2 sequences are SGHTA and FQGNSA. This CDR3 region has 13 residues. The CDR3 loop reads CASSLGSGQPQHF. The CDR3, as DNA: TGTGCCAGCAGCTTAGGGTCCGGTCAGCCCCAGCATTTT.

V is TRBV6-5 and J is TRBJ1-3; D is undetermined. The length of the CDR3 is 12 residues. CDR1 is MNHEY and CDR2 is SVGAGI in the germline V gene. V gave up 8 bases and J gave up 0 bases, with 5 bases separating them. This CDR3 is CASPDSGNTIYF. In DNA, the CDR3 is TGTGCCAGCCCAGACTCTGGAAACACCATATATTTT.

The gene calls are TRBV6-6 and TRBJ2-7; 10 positions agree with TRBD2. The germline V gene has CDR1 MNHNY and CDR2 SVGAGI (reference sequence). The CDR3 has 16 residues. The junction had 9 bases not matched to a gene; V was cut back by 5 bases and J by 2 bases. The CDR3 DNA follows: TGTGCCAGCAGTCCTCTAGCGGGGGAGAACGCCTACGAGCAGTACTTC. Translated: CASSPLAGENAYEQYF.

V is TRBV24-1 and J is TRBJ1-5; D gene unclear. This CDR3 contains 13 residues. Trimming removed 4 bases from V and 1 base from J, with 4 bases in between. CDR1 KGHDR and CDR2 SFDVKD come from the germline V gene. This CDR3 is CATSELSNQPQHF. CDR3 nucleotide sequence: TGTGCCACCAGTGAGTTGAGCAATCAGCCCCAGCATTTT.

The rearrangement links TRBV5-4 to TRBJ2-7; 12 bases align to TRBD1. Germline CDR1 is SGHNT and CDR2 is YYREEE (reference sequence). The CDR3 extends over 15 amino acids. Trimming at V came to 4 bases and at J to 5 bases, leaving 7 bases not matched to a gene. The CDR3 nucleotides are TGTGCCAGCAGCACCGGGACAGGGGGCTTTAACGAGCAGTACTTC. Protein: CASSTGTGGFNEQYF.

This clone appeared once. The rearrangement uses TRBV2 and TRBJ1-6; 9 bases are shared with TRBD1. CDR3 length: 14 amino acids. Germline values: CDR1 SNHLY, CDR2 FYNNEI. V gave up 6 bases and J gave up 9 bases; unmatched junction bases: 6. CDR3 loop: CASSRDRVFSPLHF. The CDR3 region has the DNA TGTGCCAGCAGCAGGGACAGGGTTTTTTCACCCCTCCACTTT.

J is TRBJ1-3 and V is TRBV30; the D is unclear. The CDR3 has 10 amino acids. CDR1 and CDR2 (germline): GTSNPN, SVGIG (reference sequence). The CDR3 loop is CAWVGNTIYF. In nucleotides, the CDR3 is TGTGCTTGGGTCGGAAACACCATATATTTT.

This clone was recorded once. The chain combines TRBV20-1 with TRBJ2-2; 7 nucleotides line up with TRBD2. CDR3 size: 15 residues. V lost 3 bases to trimming and J lost 2 bases; unmatched junction nucleotides: 6. Germline values: CDR1 DFQATT, CDR2 SNEGSKA (reference sequence). The CDR3 region is CSASGGTKNTGELFF. For the CDR3, the DNA is TGCAGTGCTAGTGGTGGGACTAAAAACACCGGGGAGCTGTTTTTT.

The J gene is TRBJ2-3, the V gene TRBV3-1 (or the pseudogene TRBV3-2); D possibly corresponds to TRBD1 (5 bases). The CDR3 sequence is 15 residues long. V lost 1 base to trimming and J lost 3 bases, with 11 bases between them. Germline V gene sequence: CDR1 LGHDT, CDR2 YNNKEL (reference sequence). CDR3 sequence: CASSQGQLETDTQYF. CDR3 in DNA: TGTGCCAGCAGCCAAGGACAGCTAGAAACAGATACGCAGTATTTT.

This chain links TRBV7-2 with TRBJ1-2, with a possible D match to TRBD1 (6 bases). The CDR3 totals 18 residues. V gave up 7 bases and J gave up 6 bases, with 30 bases separating them. From germline, CDR1 is SGHTA and CDR2 FQGNSA. The CDR3 nucleotides are TGTGCCAGCACCACGAACCTAGGGTGGGCAGGGGAGGAGGATGGCTACACCTTC. Encoded protein: CASTTNLGWAGEEDGYTF. Combining the CDR3 with reference TRBV7-2 and TRBJ1-2 gives the whole variable domain GAGVSQSPSNKVTEKGKDVELRCDPISGHTALYWYRQSLGQGLEFLIYFQGNSAPDKSGLPSDRFSAERTGGSVSTLTIQRTQQEDSAVYLCASTTNLGWAGEEDGYTFGSGTRLTVV.

The rearrangement uses TRBV28 and TRBJ2-2, with D possibly being TRBD1 or TRBD2 (5 bases each). The V and J ends lost 6 bases and 0 bases respectively, with 14 bases between them. This CDR3 has 16 amino acids. Germline V lookup: CDR1 MDHEN, CDR2 SYDVKM. The CDR3 is CASRVMGPANTGELFF. In DNA, the CDR3 is TGTGCCAGCAGGGTAATGGGACCGGCGAACACCGGGGAGCTGTTTTTT.

The chain carries TRBV30 and TRBJ2-7; the match to TRBD2 covers 9 bases. This CDR3 is 15 amino acids long. Per germline, CDR1 GTSNPN and CDR2 SVGIG (reference sequence). The ends lost 2 bases at V and 4 bases at J; junction bases unmatched: 9. CDR3 sequence reads: CAWSPGKAGGYEQYF. CDR3 nucleotide sequence: TGTGCCTGGAGTCCCGGCAAGGCGGGAGGGTACGAGCAGTACTTC.

This chain connects TRBV9 to TRBJ1-5; no definite D call. Trimming left V 1 base short and J 0 bases short, with 5 bases between. The CDR3 spans 14 residues. CDR1 is SGDLS, CDR2 YYNGEE, per germline. The CDR3 DNA reads TGTGCCAGCAGCGTAAGAGATAGCAATCAGCCCCAGCATTTT. Translating gives CASSVRDSNQPQHF.

This clone was seen a single time. The V gene is TRBV28, the J gene TRBJ2-7; 7 bases match TRBD2. The CDR3 consists of 13 residues. CDR1 MDHEN and CDR2 SYDVKM come from the germline V gene. The V and J ends lost 10 bases and 5 bases, in that order; junction bases with no gene match: 11. In nucleotides, the CDR3 is TGTGCCACCTTACTCGGGGGGATGAACGAGCAGTACTTC. It specifies CATLLGGMNEQYF.

The chain recombines TRBV6-5 with TRBJ1-1, with D possibly being TRBD1 (5 bases). Germline values: CDR1 MNHEY, CDR2 SVGAGI. V lost 8 bases, J lost 4 bases, and 8 bases lay in between. CDR3 length: 11 amino acids. The CDR3 sequence is CASGRGTEAFF. In DNA, the CDR3 is TGTGCCAGCGGGAGGGGCACTGAAGCTTTCTTT.

This sequence joins TRBV18 and TRBJ2-7; TRBD2 might be the D (5 bases). With 3 bases removed from V and 3 bases from J, the gap between germline ends came to 15 bases. The CDR3 spans 15 residues. In germline, CDR1 is KGHSH, CDR2 LQKENI. The CDR3 region has the DNA TGTGCCAGCTCACCGAGGGCTCCCCCACTCTACGAGCAGTACTTC. It translates to CASSPRAPPLYEQYF.

The genes are TRBV28 and TRBJ2-3; 9 bases align to TRBD1. Germline CDR1 is MDHEN and CDR2 is SYDVKM. CDR3 size: 14 residues. V lost 7 bases, J lost 3 bases, and 5 bases stayed unmatched. DNA of the CDR3: TGTGCCAGCATCCGGGACAGGGTGACAGATACGCAGTATTTT. Protein: CASIRDRVTDTQYF.

The V and J genes are TRBV14 and TRBJ2-1, with no clear D. V gave up 1 base and J gave up 0 bases, with 16 bases separating them. The CDR3 extends over 18 amino acids. CDR1 and CDR2 (germline): SGHDN, FVKESK. The CDR3 protein is CASSQVLWGKGSYNEQFF. The CDR3, as DNA: TGTGCCAGCAGCCAAGTCCTTTGGGGTAAAGGCTCCTACAATGAGCAGTTCTTC. Combining the CDR3 with reference TRBV14 and TRBJ2-1 gives the whole variable domain EAGVTQFPSHSVIEKGQTVTLRCDPISGHDNLYWYRRVMGKEIKFLLHFVKESKQDESGMPNNRFLAERTGGTYSTLKVQPAELEDSGVYFCASSQVLWGKGSYNEQFFGPGTRLTVL.

The chain uses TRBV28 and TRBJ1-1; maybe TRBD1 (6 bases). Trimming removed 8 bases from V and 4 bases from J, with 20 bases in between. The length of the CDR3 is 15 residues. Per germline, CDR1 MDHEN and CDR2 SYDVKM. Here the CDR3 reads CASRPRGGWGTEAFF. The CDR3 DNA follows: TGTGCCAGCCGCCCAAGGGGGGGCTGGGGCACTGAAGCTTTCTTT. The full variable domain, rest sourced from reference TRBV28 and TRBJ1-1, is DVKVTQSSRYLVKRTGEKVFLECVQDMDHENMFWYRQDPGLGLRLIYFSYDVKMKEKGDIPEGYSVSREKKERFSLILESASTNQTSMYLCASRPRGGWGTEAFFGQGTRLTVV.